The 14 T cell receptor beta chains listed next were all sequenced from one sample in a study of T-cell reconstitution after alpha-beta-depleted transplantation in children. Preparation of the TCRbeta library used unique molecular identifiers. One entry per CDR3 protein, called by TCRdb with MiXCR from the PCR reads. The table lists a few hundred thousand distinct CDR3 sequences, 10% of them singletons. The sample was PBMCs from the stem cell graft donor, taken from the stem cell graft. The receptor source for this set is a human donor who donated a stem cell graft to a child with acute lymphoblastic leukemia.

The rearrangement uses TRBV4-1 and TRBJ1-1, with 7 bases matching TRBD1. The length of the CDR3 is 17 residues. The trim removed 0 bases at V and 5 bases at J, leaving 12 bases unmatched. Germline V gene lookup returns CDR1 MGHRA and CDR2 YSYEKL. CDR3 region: CASSQDGAGRGGTEAFF. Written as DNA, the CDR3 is TGCGCCAGCAGCCAAGATGGAGCGGGCAGGGGGGGGACTGAAGCTTTCTTT.

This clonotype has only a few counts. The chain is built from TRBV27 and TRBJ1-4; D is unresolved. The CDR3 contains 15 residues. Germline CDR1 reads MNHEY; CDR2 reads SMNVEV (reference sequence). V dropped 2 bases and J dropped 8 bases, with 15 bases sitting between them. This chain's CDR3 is CASSLRAGWREKLFF. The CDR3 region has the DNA TGTGCCAGCAGTTTACGGGCCGGTTGGAGGGAAAAACTGTTTTTT.

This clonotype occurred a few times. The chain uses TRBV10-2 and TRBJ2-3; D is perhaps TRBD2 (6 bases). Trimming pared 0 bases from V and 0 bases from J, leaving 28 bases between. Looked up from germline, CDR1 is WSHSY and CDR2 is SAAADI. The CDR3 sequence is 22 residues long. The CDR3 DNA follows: TGCGCCAGCAGTGAGTCCCTATTTAGGGGCGGGATTAAGGACCTTAGCACAGATACGCAGTATTTT. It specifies CASSESLFRGGIKDLSTDTQYF.

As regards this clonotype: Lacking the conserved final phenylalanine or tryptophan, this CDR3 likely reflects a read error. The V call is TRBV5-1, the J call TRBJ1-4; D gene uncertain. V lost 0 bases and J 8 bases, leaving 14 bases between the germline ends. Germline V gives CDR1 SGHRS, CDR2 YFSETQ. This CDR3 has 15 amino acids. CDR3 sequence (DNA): TGCGCCAGCAGCTTGGGAGCCGGGTATGGCGAAAAACTGTTTTTG. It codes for CASSLGAGYGEKLFL.

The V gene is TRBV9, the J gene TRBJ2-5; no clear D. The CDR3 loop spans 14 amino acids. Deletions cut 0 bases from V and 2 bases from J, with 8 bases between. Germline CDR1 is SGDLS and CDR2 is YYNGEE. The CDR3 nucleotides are TGTGCCAGCAGCGTAGGACCGAATCAAGAGACCCAGTACTTC. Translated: CASSVGPNQETQYF.

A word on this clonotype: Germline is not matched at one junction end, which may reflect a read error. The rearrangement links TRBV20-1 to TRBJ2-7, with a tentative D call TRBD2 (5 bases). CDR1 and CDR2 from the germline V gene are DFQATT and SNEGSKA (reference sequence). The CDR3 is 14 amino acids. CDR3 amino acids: CSARESWDSYERYF. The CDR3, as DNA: TGCAGTGCAAGGGAGTCGTGGGATTCCTACGAGCGGTACTTC.

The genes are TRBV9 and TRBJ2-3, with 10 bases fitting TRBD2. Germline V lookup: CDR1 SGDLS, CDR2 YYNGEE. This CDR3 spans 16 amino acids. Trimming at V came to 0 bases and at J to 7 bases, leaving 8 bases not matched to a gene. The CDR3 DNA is TGTGCCAGCAGCGTAGGGTCCCAGCGGGAGGGCCATACGCAGTATTTT. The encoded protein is CASSVGSQREGHTQYF.

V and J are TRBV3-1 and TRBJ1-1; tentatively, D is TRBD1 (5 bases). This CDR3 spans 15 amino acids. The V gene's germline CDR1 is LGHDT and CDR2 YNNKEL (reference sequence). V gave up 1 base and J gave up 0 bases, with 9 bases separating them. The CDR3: CASSQAGTMNTEAFF. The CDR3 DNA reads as TGTGCCAGCAGCCAAGCCGGGACCATGAACACTGAAGCTTTCTTT.

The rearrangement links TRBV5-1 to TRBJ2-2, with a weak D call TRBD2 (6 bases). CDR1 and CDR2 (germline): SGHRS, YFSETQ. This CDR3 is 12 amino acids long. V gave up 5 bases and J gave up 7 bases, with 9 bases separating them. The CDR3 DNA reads TGCGCCAGCAGAAATAGCGGCGGGGAGCTGTTTTTT. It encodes CASRNSGGELFF.

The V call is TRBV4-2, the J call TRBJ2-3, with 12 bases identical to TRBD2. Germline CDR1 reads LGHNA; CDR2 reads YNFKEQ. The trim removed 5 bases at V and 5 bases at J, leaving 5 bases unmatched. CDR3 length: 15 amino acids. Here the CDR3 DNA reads TGTGCCAGCAGCGGCGGGGGACTAGCGGGAGATACGCAGTATTTT. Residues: CASSGGGLAGDTQYF.

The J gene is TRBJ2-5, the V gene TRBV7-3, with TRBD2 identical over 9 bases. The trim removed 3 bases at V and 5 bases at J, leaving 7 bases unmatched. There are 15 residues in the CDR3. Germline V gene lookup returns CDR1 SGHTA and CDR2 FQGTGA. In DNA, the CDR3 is TGTGCCAGCAGCTTCGGCGGGAGGGCCGAGGAGACCCAGTACTTC. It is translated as CASSFGGRAEETQYF.

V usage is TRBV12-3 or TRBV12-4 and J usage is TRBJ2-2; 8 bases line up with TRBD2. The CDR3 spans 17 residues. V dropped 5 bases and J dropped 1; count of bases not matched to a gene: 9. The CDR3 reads CASSGEIAGWNTGELFF. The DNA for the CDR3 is TGTGCCAGCAGTGGAGAAATAGCGGGATGGAACACCGGGGAGCTGTTTTTT.

This CDR3 is CSASSSGSVGELFF. In nucleotides, the CDR3 is TGCAGTGCTAGTTCTAGCGGGAGTGTCGGGGAGCTGTTTTTT. The V and J genes are TRBV20-1 and TRBJ2-2; TRBD2 agrees at 10 bases. The junction had 5 bases not matched to a gene; V was cut back by 3 bases and J by 7 bases. Germline CDR1 and CDR2: DFQATT and SNEGSKA (reference sequence). The CDR3 has 14 amino acids.

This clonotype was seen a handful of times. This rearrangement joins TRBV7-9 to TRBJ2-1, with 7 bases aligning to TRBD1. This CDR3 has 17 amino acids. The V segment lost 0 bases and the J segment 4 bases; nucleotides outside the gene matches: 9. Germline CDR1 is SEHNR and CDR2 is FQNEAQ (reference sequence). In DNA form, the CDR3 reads TGTGCCAGCAGCTTAGCTCTCCGGGACAGACTATACAATGAGCAGTTCTTC. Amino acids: CASSLALRDRLYNEQFF.